This T cell receptor beta chain is from a study of early T cells in non-severe SARS-CoV-2 infection. Study as a whole: It was bulk RNA from unsorted whole blood that was sequenced, and the chains were unpaired.

Individual cDNA molecules received unique molecular identifiers during library preparation. TCRdb used MiXCR to reprocess the 5' RACE reads, holding one entry per CDR3 protein. The sample has more than 90,000 distinct CDR3 sequences, roughly 13% seen once. The sample holds a few counts of this clonotype. The sample comprised whole blood. This clonotype was obtained from an adult who was a healthcare worker with PCR-confirmed SARS-CoV-2 infection or an uninfected control (not recorded which).

The DNA of the CDR3 is TGTGCCAGCAGCTTGGAGTGGGGATACACTGAAGCTTTCTTT. Protein product: CASSLEWGYTEAFF. This sequence joins TRBV5-8 and TRBJ1-1, with no clear D. Germline CDR1 is SGHTS and CDR2 is YDEGEE. Trimming pared 0 bases from V and 3 bases from J, leaving 9 bases between. This CDR3 is 14 amino acids long.